One T cell receptor (beta chain) is described in this entry. Antigen specificity is unknown. This sample was included in a study of shared clonotypes between healthy human individuals. The study's findings and limits: Among donors, sharing of clonotypes was expected to be affected by sequencing depth.

Germline loops: CDR1 SGHRS, CDR2 YFSETQ. The CDR3 loop spans 15 amino acids. Trimming pared 1 base from V and 0 bases from J, leaving 8 bases between. The data were produced by immunoSEQ multiplex PCR, yet TCRdb's version contains in-frame clones alone and is incomplete. The sample has millions of clones; more than 80% are singletons. The CD4+ fraction was divided into a CD45RA+ naive subset and a CD45RA-negative memory subset. The TCR sequence derives from a man in his late teens or twenties in good health. V and J are TRBV5-1 and TRBJ2-1; perhaps TRBD2 as D (5 bases). Sequenced: naive CD4+ T cells sorted from blood. Documented subset: CD45RA+ positively selected. The DNA for the CDR3 is TGCGCCAGCAGCTTGACAGCGGCCTCCTACAATGAGCAGTTCTTC. Protein product: CASSLTAASYNEQFF.